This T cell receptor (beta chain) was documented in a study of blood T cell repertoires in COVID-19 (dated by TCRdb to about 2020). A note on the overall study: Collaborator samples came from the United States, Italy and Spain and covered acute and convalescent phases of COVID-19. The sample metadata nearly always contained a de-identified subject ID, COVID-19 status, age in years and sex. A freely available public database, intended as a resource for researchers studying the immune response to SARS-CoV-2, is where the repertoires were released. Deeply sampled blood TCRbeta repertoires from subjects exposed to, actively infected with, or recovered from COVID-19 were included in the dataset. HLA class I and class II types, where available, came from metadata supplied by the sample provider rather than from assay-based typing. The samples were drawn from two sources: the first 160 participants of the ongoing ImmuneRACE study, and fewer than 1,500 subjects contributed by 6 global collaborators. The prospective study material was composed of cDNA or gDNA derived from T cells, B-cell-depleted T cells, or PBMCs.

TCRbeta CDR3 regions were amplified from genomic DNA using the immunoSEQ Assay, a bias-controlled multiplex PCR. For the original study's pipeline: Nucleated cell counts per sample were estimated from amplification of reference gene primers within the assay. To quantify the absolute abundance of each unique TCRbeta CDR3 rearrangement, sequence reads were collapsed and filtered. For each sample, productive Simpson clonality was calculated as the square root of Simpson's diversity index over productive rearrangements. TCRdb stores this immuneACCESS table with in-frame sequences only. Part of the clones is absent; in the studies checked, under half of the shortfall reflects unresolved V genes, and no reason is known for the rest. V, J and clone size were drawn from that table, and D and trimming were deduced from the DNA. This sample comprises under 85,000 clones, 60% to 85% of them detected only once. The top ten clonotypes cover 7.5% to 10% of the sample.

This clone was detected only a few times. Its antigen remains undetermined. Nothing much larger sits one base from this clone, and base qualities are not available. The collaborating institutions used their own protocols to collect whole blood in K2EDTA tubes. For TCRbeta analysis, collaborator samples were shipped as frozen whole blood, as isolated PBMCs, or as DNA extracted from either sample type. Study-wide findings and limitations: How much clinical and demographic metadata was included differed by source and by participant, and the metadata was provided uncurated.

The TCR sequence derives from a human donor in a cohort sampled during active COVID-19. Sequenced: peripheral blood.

The DNA is TGTGCCAGCAGCCCCACTCAGGTCTCCTACGAGCAGTACTTC. Translated, this is CASSPTQVSYEQYF. The V gene is TRBV11-2 and the J gene is TRBJ2-7; no D segment can be confidently identified. The CDR3 holds 14 amino acids from the cysteine to the phenylalanine. Left in the record is the CDR3 DNA by itself, 42 bases read in frame from the first base. Looking up the germline V gene yields CDR1 SGHAT and CDR2 FQNNGV. V is pared back by 5 bases and J by 0 bases, with 11 bases lying between the germline termini.